A single T cell receptor beta chain is shown here with its context. In germline, CDR1 is KGHSH, CDR2 LQKENI. The CDR3 totals 14 residues. The V end lost 4 bases, the J end lost 0 bases, and 6 bases lay between the germline ends. This record comes from a study of shared T cell receptors in the human thymus. Here immunoSEQ multiplex PCR was the method, and the copy in TCRdb shows in-frame clones only, minus some. Among some 400,000 clones, around 95% were seen once, and the ten largest hold 0.015% to 0.02%. The sequence was collected from a human donor. V is TRBV18 and J is TRBJ1-4; D gene ambiguous. What was sequenced was thymocytes. This CDR3 reads CASSLSSTNEKLFF. The CDR3 DNA sequence: TGTGCCAGCTCACTATCCTCAACTAATGAAAAACTGTTTTTT.